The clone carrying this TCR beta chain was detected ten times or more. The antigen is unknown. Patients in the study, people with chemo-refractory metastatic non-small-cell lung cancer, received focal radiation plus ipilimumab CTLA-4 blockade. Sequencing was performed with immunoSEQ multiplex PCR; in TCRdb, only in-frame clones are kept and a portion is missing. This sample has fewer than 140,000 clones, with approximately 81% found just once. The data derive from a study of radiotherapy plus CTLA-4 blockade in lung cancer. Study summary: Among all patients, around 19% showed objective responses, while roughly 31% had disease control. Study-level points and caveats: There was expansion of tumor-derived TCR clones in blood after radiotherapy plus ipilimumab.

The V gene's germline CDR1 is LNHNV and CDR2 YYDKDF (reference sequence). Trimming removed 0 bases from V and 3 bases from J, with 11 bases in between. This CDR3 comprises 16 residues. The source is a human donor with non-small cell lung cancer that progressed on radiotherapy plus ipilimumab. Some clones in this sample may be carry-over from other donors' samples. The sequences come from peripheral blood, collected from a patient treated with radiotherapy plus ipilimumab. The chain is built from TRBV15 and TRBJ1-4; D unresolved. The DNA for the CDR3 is TGTGCCACCAGCAGAGATCGGGGAGCGGCTAATGAAAAACTGTTTTTT. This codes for CATSRDRGAANEKLFF.